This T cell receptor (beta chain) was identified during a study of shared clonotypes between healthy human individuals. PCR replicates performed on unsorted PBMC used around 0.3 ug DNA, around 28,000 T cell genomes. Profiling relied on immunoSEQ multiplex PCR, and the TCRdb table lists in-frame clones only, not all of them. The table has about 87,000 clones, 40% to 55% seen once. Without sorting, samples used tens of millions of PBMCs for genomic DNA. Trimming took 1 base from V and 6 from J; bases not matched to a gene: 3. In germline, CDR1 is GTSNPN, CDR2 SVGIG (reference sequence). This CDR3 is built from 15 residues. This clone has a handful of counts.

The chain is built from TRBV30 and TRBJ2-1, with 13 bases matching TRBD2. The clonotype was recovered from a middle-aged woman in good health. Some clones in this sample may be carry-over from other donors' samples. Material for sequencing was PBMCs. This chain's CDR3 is CAWSEGLAGSNEQFF. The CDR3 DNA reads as TGTGCCTGGAGTGAGGGACTAGCGGGAAGCAATGAGCAGTTCTTC.